The rows below give T cell receptor beta chains drawn from one sample of a study of blood T cells in healthy people across ages. Each CDR3 protein gets one entry after TCRdb re-called the 5' RACE reads with MiXCR. The table includes more than 600,000 distinct CDR3 sequences, around a quarter detected once. These data also featured in a second study, about T cells of mothers and their children.

The sample consisted of blood. The receptor set was obtained from a boy younger than 18 in good health. Each CDR3 is given with its conserved first and last residue. Fields, in order: clone size, D gene, J gene, V gene, CDR3 DNA, CDR3 protein. D genes are given only for firm matches. Expanded clones get a size class; other rows say once, few or many, or leave the size out.

.,.,TRBJ2-5,TRBV4-3,TGCGCCAGCAGCCAAGACGAGGCGGGGAGTGGACAAGAGACCCAGTACTTC,CASSQDEAGSGQETQYF
.,.,TRBJ2-7,TRBV20-1,TGCAGTGCTAGAGATCAGGAGGGCTCCTACGAGCAGTACTTC,CSARDQEGSYEQYF
.,.,TRBJ2-5,TRBV3-1,TGTGCCAGCAGCCAAGACGCCAGGGAGCAAGAGACCCAGTACTTC,CASSQDAREQETQYF
.,TRBD2,TRBJ2-5,TRBV6-1,TGTGCCAGCAGTGAACTCCTAGCGGGAGAGACCCAGTACTTC,CASSELLAGETQYF
few,.,TRBJ2-7,TRBV6-5,TGTGCCAGCAGCCCGGGACCCACAGGTCGCGAGCAGTGCTTC,CASSPGPTGREQCF
.,.,TRBJ2-3,TRBV9,TGTGCCAGCAGCGTCTATAGCGGTATCACAGATACGCAGTATTTT,CASSVYSGITDTQYF
.,.,TRBJ2-2,TRBV28,TGTGCCAGCAGTTTTGCCACCGGGGAGCTGTTTTTT,CASSFATGELFF
few,.,TRBJ2-1,TRBV29-1,TGCAGCGTTGAAGGGTTAGGGGACCAACATGAGCAGTTCTTC,CSVEGLGDQHEQFF
.,.,TRBJ2-2,TRBV29-1,TGCAGCGTTCAGGACAGTAACCCCGGGGAGCTGTTTTTT,CSVQDSNPGELFF
few,.,TRBJ2-1,TRBV4-3,TGCGCCAGCAGCCAGAGGACCGAGTTCAATGAGCAGTTCTTC,CASSQRTEFNEQFF
.,TRBD2,TRBJ2-1,TRBV29-1,TGCAGCGAGACTGGGCGGGCGGGAGGTACATACAATGAGCAGTTCTTC,CSETGRAGGTYNEQFF
.,.,TRBJ1-1,TRBV6-6,TGTGCCAGCAGTTATGATCGGTTCGGAAACACTGAAGCTTTCTTT,CASSYDRFGNTEAFF
few,TRBD1,TRBJ1-4,TRBV29-1,TGCAGCGTTGAAGAGCAGGGGGACAGTAATGAAAAACTGTTTTTT,CSVEEQGDSNEKLFF
.,.,TRBJ1-5,TRBV20-1,TGCAGTGCTAGAGAAAGGACAGCGAGCAATCAGCCCCAGCATTTT,CSARERTASNQPQHF
once,.,TRBJ1-6,TRBV6-5,TGTGCCAGCAGCGACGTTTATAATTCACCCCTCCACTTT,CASSDVYNSPLHF
.,TRBD1,TRBJ2-3,TRBV11-2,TGTGCCAGCAGCTTCGGGACAGGGAACACAGATACGCAGTATTTT,CASSFGTGNTDTQYF
few,TRBD2,TRBJ2-7,TRBV7-2,TGTGCCAGCAGCTCCCCGGGAGCGGGGGTCCTCTACGAGCAGTACTTC,CASSSPGAGVLYEQYF
.,TRBD2,TRBJ2-7,TRBV5-1,TGCGCCAGCAGCCCCACTAGCGGGATATTCTACGAGCAGTACTTC,CASSPTSGIFYEQYF
.,.,TRBJ2-7,TRBV20-1,TGCAGTGCTAGTGGGTCAGAAGGCTACGAGCAGTACTTC,CSASGSEGYEQYF